The 28 T cell receptor beta chains given below trace back to one sample, sequenced in a study of identical twins. One entry per CDR3 protein, called by TCRdb with MiXCR from the 5' RACE reads. Of roughly 200,000 distinct CDR3 sequences listed, 7.5% were seen once; the top ten hold around 1.8%. This sample also appeared in a second study, on yellow fever vaccine responses in identical twins.

Material: memory (CD45RO+) T cells sorted from blood. The receptors were gathered from a young woman in good health.

The table lists this clonotype with a few counts. The chain carries TRBV12-3 or TRBV12-4 and TRBJ1-2; D perhaps matches TRBD1 (5 bases). The CDR3 spans 17 residues. The germline V and J ends were trimmed by 4 bases and 9 bases, with 27 bases remaining between them. The CDR3 DNA reads as TGTGCCAGCAGTTACGGGCCAGGGAGGGAGGGAAAATGGCGCTACACCTTC. Translation: CASSYGPGREGKWRYTF.

The genes are TRBV10-3 and TRBJ1-1, with a possible D match to TRBD1 (6 bases). Germline CDR1 is ENHRY and CDR2 is SYGVKD. V lost 0 bases to trimming and J lost 0 bases, with 11 bases between them. The CDR3 spans 16 residues. CDR3 sequence: CAISESMGGLNTEAFF. CDR3 nucleotides: TGTGCCATCAGTGAGTCGATGGGGGGGCTGAACACTGAAGCTTTCTTT.

This clonotype showed up just a few times. The V gene is TRBV7-2, the J gene TRBJ2-6; D not resolved. Trimming shortened V by 5 bases and J by 0 bases, and 5 bases separated the two germline ends. CDR3 length: 14 amino acids. The germline V gene encodes CDR1 SGHTA and CDR2 FQGNSA. CDR3 in amino acids: CASSPISGANVLTF. The CDR3 nucleotides are TGTGCCAGCAGCCCGATCTCTGGGGCCAACGTCCTGACTTTC.

The chain employs TRBV7-2 and TRBJ1-3; D is perhaps TRBD1 (5 bases). Looked up from germline, CDR1 is SGHTA and CDR2 is FQGNSA. The CDR3 spans 13 residues. The V end was cut by 3 bases, the J end by 8 bases, with 11 bases between. The CDR3 reads CASSLGLQYTIYF. The CDR3 nucleotides read TGTGCCAGCAGCTTGGGGCTACAATACACCATATATTTT.

This clonotype has a handful of counts. This chain uses TRBV20-1 with TRBJ2-3; D tentatively fits TRBD1 or TRBD2 (5 bases each). From germline, CDR1 is DFQATT and CDR2 SNEGSKA (reference sequence). The CDR3 is 14 amino acids. Trimming removed 3 bases at V and 4 bases at J, with 14 bases between. The CDR3 DNA reads as TGCAGTGCTAGGGGGTGGGGGTTTGCAGATACGCAGTATTTT. This gives the protein CSARGWGFADTQYF.

This clonotype was seen a few times. The rearrangement joins TRBV11-2 to TRBJ2-5; D gene uncertain. The CDR3 runs to 14 residues. Germline V gene lookup returns CDR1 SGHAT and CDR2 FQNNGV. The V gene lost 0 bases and the J gene lost 6 bases, with 11 bases spanning the gap. The CDR3 nucleotides are TGTGCCAGCAGCTTAGATCCCGTTGTTAAGACCCAGTACTTC. As protein: CASSLDPVVKTQYF.

This clonotype appeared a few times. The chain couples TRBV7-2 to TRBJ2-1, with 9 bases that match TRBD1. The CDR3 length is 16 residues. V lost 4 bases and J lost 3; bases outside the gene matches: 7. Germline V gives CDR1 SGHTA, CDR2 FQGNSA. The CDR3 nucleotides are TGTGCCAGCAGCTCACTGACAGGGGGGATCTACAATGAGCAGTTCTTC. It yields the protein CASSSLTGGIYNEQFF.

This chain uses TRBV5-6 with TRBJ1-1, with 10 bases matching TRBD1. The CDR3 covers 13 residues. Losses at the gene ends were 7 bases for V and 5 bases for J; bases not matched to a gene: 5. Germline lookup yields CDR1 SGHDT and CDR2 YYEEEE. CDR3 in amino acids: CASRGQGSTEAFF. CDR3 DNA: TGTGCCAGCCGGGGACAGGGGAGTACTGAAGCTTTCTTT.

The chain links TRBV20-1 to TRBJ1-5; D is unclear. Trimming removed 6 bases from V and 0 bases from J, with 15 bases in between. This CDR3 has 15 residues. Germline V gene sequence: CDR1 DFQATT, CDR2 SNEGSKA (reference sequence). CDR3 nucleotide sequence: TGCAGTGCCCCACAGAGAGGATATAGCAATCAGCCCCAGCATTTT. This translates into CSAPQRGYSNQPQHF.

This clonotype was observed a handful of times. The V gene is TRBV6-5, the J gene TRBJ2-3; 8 bases line up with TRBD2. The V gene end was trimmed by 0 bases and the J gene end by 0 bases; junction bases not matched to a gene: 2. CDR1 MNHEY and CDR2 SVGAGI come from the germline V gene. The length of the CDR3 is 16 residues. This CDR3 is CASSYSLAGSTDTQYF. The CDR3 bases are TGTGCCAGCAGTTACTCCCTAGCGGGTAGCACAGATACGCAGTATTTT.

J is TRBJ2-7 and V is TRBV7-2; possible D gene TRBD2, 7 bases. CDR1 is SGHTA and CDR2 is FQGNSA in the germline V gene. The V end lost 7 bases, the J end lost 1 base, and 14 bases lay between the germline ends. This CDR3 contains 14 residues. The CDR3 here is CASTPRGGSYEQYF. The CDR3 coding sequence is TGTGCCAGCACCCCAAGGGGGGGATCCTACGAGCAGTACTTC.

This clonotype is medium-sized (0.01 to 0.1%). V is TRBV29-1 and J is TRBJ2-2; D could derive from TRBD1 or TRBD2 (5 bases each). Germline lookup yields CDR1 SQVTM and CDR2 ANQGSEA. The CDR3 length is 14 residues. V gave up 4 bases and J gave up 2 bases, with 11 bases separating them. CDR3 DNA: TGCAGCGTTGTCTCCGGGACCAACACCGGGGAGCTGTTTTTT. This translates into CSVVSGTNTGELFF.

This clonotype was recorded at least ten times. The gene calls are TRBV29-1 and TRBJ1-5, with 8 bases identical to TRBD1. The CDR3 runs to 15 residues. Germline V gene data show CDR1 as SQVTM and CDR2 as ANQGSEA. Trimming at V came to 4 bases and at J to 3 bases, leaving 8 bases not matched to a gene. DNA of the CDR3: TGCAGCGTTGCCACCGGGACAGGTGCCAATCAGCCCCAGCATTTT. It codes for CSVATGTGANQPQHF.

This clonotype was seen repeatedly, ten times or more. The rearrangement uses TRBV12-5 and TRBJ1-2; no definite D call. CDR1 LGHNT and CDR2 FRNRAP come from the germline V gene. The CDR3 spans 14 residues. V gave up 1 base and J gave up 2 bases, with 8 bases separating them. CDR3 residues: CASGLGGPNYGYTF. As DNA, the CDR3 is TGTGCTAGTGGTTTGGGCGGGCCCAACTATGGCTACACCTTC. Supplemented by reference TRBV12-5 and TRBJ1-2, the full variable domain reads DARVTQTPRHKVTEMGQEVTMRCQPILGHNTVFWYRQTMMQGLELLAYFRNRAPLDDSGMPKDRFSAEMPDATLATLKIQPSEPRDSAVYFCASGLGGPNYGYTFGSGTRLTVV.

In its sample, this clonotype was seen a few times. The chain recombines TRBV7-2 with TRBJ2-6; tentatively, D is TRBD2 (5 bases). Germline V gene data show CDR1 as SGHTA and CDR2 as FQGNSA. This CDR3 spans 16 amino acids. V was pared by 3 bases and J by 0 bases, with 9 bases between. CDR3 in DNA: TGTGCCAGCAGCTTTGGACTCAGCTCTGGGGCCAACGTCCTGACTTTC. This translates into CASSFGLSSGANVLTF. Filled out from reference TRBV7-2 and TRBJ2-6, the complete variable domain reads GAGVSQSPSNKVTEKGKDVELRCDPISGHTALYWYRQSLGQGLEFLIYFQGNSAPDKSGLPSDRFSAERTGGSVSTLTIQRTQQEDSAVYLCASSFGLSSGANVLTFGAGSRLTVL.

This rearrangement joins TRBV7-9 to TRBJ2-5; TRBD1 matches at 9 bases. The J segment lost 4 bases and the V segment lost 3 bases, leaving 3 bases of the junction unmatched. The length of the CDR3 is 14 residues. Germline V lookup: CDR1 SEHNR, CDR2 FQNEAQ (reference sequence). The DNA for the CDR3 is TGTGCCAGCAGCTTGACAGGGGGGGGAGAGACCCAGTACTTC. Its protein is CASSLTGGGETQYF.

The chain links TRBV12-3 or TRBV12-4 to TRBJ2-7, with 10 bases identical to TRBD1. V shed 6 bases and J 4 bases; nucleotides not matched to a gene: 6. This CDR3 is 14 amino acids long. The chain's CDR3 is CASSMGQGPYEQYF. The CDR3 DNA follows: TGTGCCAGCAGCATGGGACAGGGGCCTTACGAGCAGTACTTC.

At least ten counts were recorded for this clonotype. The chain recombines TRBV10-3 with TRBJ2-3, with 8 bases identical to TRBD2. The CDR3 extends over 17 amino acids. The germline V gene encodes CDR1 ENHRY and CDR2 SYGVKD. The V segment lost 2 bases and the J segment 5 bases; nucleotides outside the gene matches: 12. The CDR3 here is CAISEQEGGGPGDTQYF. The CDR3 DNA follows: TGTGCCATCAGTGAGCAAGAAGGCGGGGGGCCGGGAGATACGCAGTATTTT.

This clonotype was seen only a few times. The chain carries TRBV28 and TRBJ1-1; weak D call: TRBD1 (5 bases). The CDR3 length is 12 residues. V was trimmed by 3 bases and J by 10 bases, leaving 12 bases between them. The germline gives CDR1 MDHEN, CDR2 SYDVKM. Here the CDR3 DNA reads TGTGCCAGCAGTTTGAAGGGGTGGATAGCTTTCTTT. As protein: CASSLKGWIAFF.

As to this clonotype: A much larger clone lies a single base off, so this may be a read error. The chain has TRBV3-1 and TRBJ2-5, with a possible D match to TRBD2 (6 bases). Per germline, CDR1 LGHDT and CDR2 YNNKEL (reference sequence). The CDR3 runs to 18 residues. The CDR3 nucleotides read TGTCCCAGCAGCCAAGGACGGCCCGGGAGCCCCCCACAAGAGACCCAGTACTTC. Translation gives CPSSQGRPGSPPQETQYF.

The chain couples TRBV20-1 to TRBJ1-6; D unclear. Germline V gives CDR1 DFQATT, CDR2 SNEGSKA (reference sequence). Trimming cost V 3 bases and J 0 bases, with 9 bases left between them. The CDR3 loop spans 15 amino acids. CDR3 nucleotides: TGCAGTGCTAGCTTCGCGGTCTCCTATAATTCACCCCTCCACTTT. As protein: CSASFAVSYNSPLHF.

This clonotype showed up many times. V and J are TRBV5-6 and TRBJ2-5; no firm D call. The CDR3 consists of 13 residues. Germline V gene lookup returns CDR1 SGHDT and CDR2 YYEEEE. Trimming cost V 4 bases and J 2 bases, with 9 bases left between them. The CDR3 is CASSPGRQETQYF. The CDR3 DNA follows: TGTGCCAGCAGCCCTGGACGGCAAGAGACCCAGTACTTC.

In its sample, this clonotype was seen a few times. This chain joins TRBV28 and TRBJ1-2; D possibly corresponds to TRBD1 (5 bases). Germline V lookup: CDR1 MDHEN, CDR2 SYDVKM. CDR3 length: 11 amino acids. The ends were cut back, 7 bases at V and 8 bases at J, with 11 bases in the middle. CDR3 sequence (DNA): TGTGCCAGCACTTACAGGTCAGGCTACACCTTC. Residues: CASTYRSGYTF.

The chain carries TRBV28 and TRBJ1-1, with D possibly TRBD1 on 6 matching bases. Trimming left V 2 bases short and J 0 bases short, with 10 bases between. This CDR3 region has 15 residues. Germline assignment: CDR1 MDHEN and CDR2 SYDVKM. The CDR3 nucleotides are TGTGCCAGCAGTTTAGTGCGGGGGCTGAACACTGAAGCTTTCTTT. Its protein product is CASSLVRGLNTEAFF.

CDR3 bases: TGTGCCAGTAGTATGACGACAGCTAACTATGGCTACACCTTC. Encoded protein: CASSMTTANYGYTF. The chain couples TRBV19 to TRBJ1-2; a possible D gene is TRBD1 (5 bases). This CDR3 has 14 residues. V lost 3 bases and J 0 bases, leaving 8 bases between the germline ends. The germline CDR1 and CDR2 sequences are LNHDA and SQIVND (reference sequence).

This clonotype turned up a few times. This chain joins TRBV11-3 and TRBJ2-1; D perhaps matches TRBD1 (5 bases). The CDR3 totals 17 residues. Trimming pared 2 bases from V and 8 bases from J, leaving 22 bases between. Germline CDR1 SGHNT, CDR2 YENEEA. CDR3 bases: TGTGCCAGCAGCTTAAATCCCACTCGCCGTCTAGGGGATGAGCAGTTCTTC. The encoded protein is CASSLNPTRRLGDEQFF.

This clonotype has at least ten counts. This sequence joins TRBV5-6 and TRBJ2-1; D gene ambiguous. The CDR3 consists of 11 residues. The V gene's germline CDR1 is SGHDT and CDR2 YYEEEE. Trimming removed 1 base from V and 9 bases from J, with 5 bases in between. For the CDR3, the DNA is TGTGCCAGCAGCTTGATACGTGAGCAGTTCTTC. Its translation is CASSLIREQFF.

The chain is built from TRBV12-3 or TRBV12-4 and TRBJ2-7; D is possibly TRBD1 (5 bases). This CDR3 spans 18 amino acids. Between the trimmed V and J ends, which lost 4 bases and 3 bases, there was a span of 25 bases. The CDR3: CASSSETGRTGRGYEQYF. Here the CDR3 DNA reads TGTGCCAGCAGTTCTGAGACTGGACGGACCGGTAGGGGCTACGAGCAGTACTTC.